These 14 T cell receptor beta chains were all obtained from the same sample, sequenced in a study of human T cells and chemical hapten exposure. TCRdb re-analysed the RACE reads in MiXCR, keeping a single row per CDR3 protein. Of roughly 120,000 distinct CDR3 sequences in the sample, about a tenth were seen once. The time point denotes: patch test 2, 6 weeks after DPC sensitization. Stated treatment: therapeutic diphenylcyclopropenone sensitization with weekly scalp DPC. Here the sequenced sample was whole blood, taken in connection with sensitization to the hapten diphenylcyclopropenone (DPC). The receptors were gathered from a woman aged 40 to 49 with alopecia areata. Some clones in this sample may be carry-over from other donors' samples.

This clonotype was observed a handful of times. J is TRBJ2-2 and V is TRBV2; no clear D. Germline-derived CDR1 and CDR2 are SNHLY and FYNNEI. The CDR3 extends over 14 amino acids. Trimming took off 6 bases at V and 5 bases at J, with 13 bases between the two ends. Written as DNA, the CDR3 is TGTGCCAGCAGGGGCCCCGCGCCGACCGGGGAGCTGTTTTTT. This gives the protein CASRGPAPTGELFF.

CDR3 residues: CASSLTRLLQETQYF. CDR3 DNA: TGTGCCAGCAGCTTGACTCGCCTTCTCCAAGAGACCCAGTACTTC. This chain links TRBV7-6 with TRBJ2-5; D gene unclear. Germline values: CDR1 SGHVS, CDR2 FNYEAQ. This CDR3 is 15 amino acids long. The V gene lost 3 bases and the J gene lost 1 base, with 12 bases spanning the gap.

The gene calls are TRBV18 and TRBJ2-7; 7 bases agree with TRBD1. The ends lost 3 bases at V and 5 bases at J; junction bases unmatched: 10. CDR1 and CDR2 (germline): KGHSH, LQKENI. The CDR3 runs 15 residues. CDR3 sequence: CASSPLTGLNDEQYF. The CDR3 DNA is TGTGCCAGCTCACCTCTGACAGGGCTTAACGACGAGCAGTACTTC.

This chain uses TRBV29-1 with TRBJ2-1, with 8 bases lining up with TRBD1. From germline, CDR1 is SQVTM and CDR2 ANQGSEA. The CDR3 is made up of 12 amino acids. V trimming: 7 bases; J trimming: 7 bases; junction bases outside the gene matches: 6. CDR3 protein: CSAEQGANEQFF. CDR3 sequence (DNA): TGCAGCGCCGAGCAGGGGGCGAATGAGCAGTTCTTC.

This clonotype appeared many times. The chain employs TRBV4-1 and TRBJ2-4; D remains unclear. Germline V CDR1 and CDR2: MGHRA, YSYEKL. With 2 bases removed from V and 0 bases from J, the gap between germline ends came to 8 bases. CDR3 length: 15 amino acids. CDR3 nucleotides: TGCGCCAGCAGCCAACCAGAGATAGCCAAAAACATTCAGTACTTC. Translating it yields CASSQPEIAKNIQYF.

The chain couples TRBV29-1 to TRBJ1-5; D not resolved. This CDR3 spans 13 amino acids. Germline loops: CDR1 SQVTM, CDR2 ANQGSEA. Trimming shortened V by 4 bases and J by 7 bases, and 14 bases separated the two germline ends. The CDR3 is CSVVLGSGQPQHF. Here the CDR3 DNA reads TGCAGCGTTGTTTTGGGCTCCGGGCAGCCCCAGCATTTT.

This clonotype showed up just a few times. The chain employs TRBV29-1 and TRBJ2-1, with D possibly being TRBD1 (6 bases). The V end was cut by 0 bases, the J end by 7 bases, with 13 bases between. Germline CDR1 SQVTM, CDR2 ANQGSEA. The CDR3 loop spans 14 amino acids. Written as DNA, the CDR3 is TGCAGCGTTGAAGATGCCAGGGGTTGGAATGAGCAGTTCTTC. It is translated as CSVEDARGWNEQFF.

The chain couples TRBV4-3 to TRBJ2-3; D perhaps matches TRBD2 (5 bases). Between the trimmed V and J ends, which lost 0 bases and 0 bases, there was a span of 10 bases. CDR1 is LGHNA and CDR2 is YSLEER in the germline V gene. The CDR3 totals 16 residues. CDR3 DNA sequence: TGCGCCAGCAGCCAAGACGCTAGCACGAGCACAGATACGCAGTATTTT. Protein sequence: CASSQDASTSTDTQYF.

Comments on this clonotype: Just one base apart from a much larger clone, this may be a read error. The chain links TRBV30 to TRBJ2-7, with TRBD2 matching over 11 bases. The junction had 5 bases not matched to a gene; V was cut back by 6 bases and J by 4 bases. The CDR3 consists of 13 residues. CDR1 is GTSNPN, CDR2 SVGIG, per germline (reference sequence). DNA of the CDR3: TGTGCCTGCCGACTAGCGGGGTATTACGAGCAGTACTTC. Its translation: CACRLAGYYEQYF.

V is TRBV7-9 and J is TRBJ2-5; 13 bases fit TRBD2. Losses at the gene ends were 3 bases for V and 1 base for J; bases not matched to a gene: 2. The germline V gene encodes CDR1 SEHNR and CDR2 FQNEAQ (reference sequence). The CDR3 has 16 amino acids. Here the CDR3 DNA reads TGTGCCAGCAGCTTGGGGACTAGCGGGGCCCAAGAGACCCAGTACTTC. It specifies CASSLGTSGAQETQYF. The variable domain in full, completed from reference TRBV7-9 and TRBJ2-5, reads DTGVSQNPRHKITKRGQNVTFRCDPISEHNRLYWYRQTLGQGPEFLTYFQNEAQLEKSRLLSDRFSAERPKGSFSTLEIQRTEQGDSAMYLCASSLGTSGAQETQYFGPGTRLLVL.

V usage is TRBV4-1 and J usage is TRBJ1-5; D gene uncertain. Germline CDR1 is MGHRA and CDR2 is YSYEKL. CDR3 size: 14 residues. V was shortened by 0 bases and J by 7 bases, with 10 bases between the two germline ends. The CDR3 protein is CASSQDAEDQPQHF. The CDR3 DNA reads as TGCGCCAGCAGCCAAGATGCCGAGGACCAGCCCCAGCATTTT.

The chain recombines TRBV3-1 with TRBJ1-4, with D possibly matching TRBD1 (5 bases). The V gene lost 0 bases and the J gene lost 4 bases, with 12 bases spanning the gap. This CDR3 is built from 16 residues. In germline, CDR1 is LGHDT, CDR2 YNNKEL (reference sequence). CDR3 nucleotides: TGTGCCAGCAGCCAAGATCGGGCAGGGAATAATGAAAAACTGTTTTTT. It specifies CASSQDRAGNNEKLFF. The full variable domain, completed using reference TRBV3-1 and TRBJ1-4, is DTAVSQTPKYLVTQMGNDKSIKCEQNLGHDTMYWYKQDSKKFLKIMFSYNNKELIINETVPNRFSPKSPDKAHLNLHINSLELGDSAVYFCASSQDRAGNNEKLFFGSGTQLSVL.

This clonotype has at least ten counts. The gene calls are TRBV7-9 and TRBJ1-1, with D possibly TRBD1 on 5 matching bases. Germline CDR1 reads SEHNR; CDR2 reads FQNEAQ (reference sequence). This CDR3 contains 15 residues. Deletions cut 1 base from V and 8 bases from J, with 17 bases between. The CDR3 is CASSLGREYGTEAFF. The CDR3 DNA follows: TGTGCCAGCAGCTTAGGCAGGGAATACGGGACGGAAGCTTTCTTT.

This clonotype appeared a few times. V usage is TRBV12-3 or TRBV12-4 and J usage is TRBJ1-4, with D possibly being TRBD1 (5 bases). Trimming pared 0 bases from V and 8 bases from J, leaving 16 bases between. CDR3 size: 16 residues. The CDR3 protein is CASSLAPGAGGEKLFF. The CDR3, as DNA: TGTGCCAGCAGTTTAGCGCCTGGGGCAGGCGGCGAAAAACTGTTTTTT.